This section outlines one T cell receptor (beta chain) sequence together with its context. Clinical histories supplied by participants themselves formed the basis of cohort assignment. This entry is derived from a study of blood T cell repertoires in COVID-19. Profiled with immunoSEQ multiplex PCR; TCRdb holds only in-frame clones, not every one. The sample shows just over 350,000 clones, about 90% of them seen only once. This CDR3 is 12 amino acids long. V dropped 5 bases and J dropped 2 bases, with 6 bases sitting between them. Germline CDR1 KGHSH, CDR2 LQKENI. The specimen was PBMCs or T cells enriched from blood (not recorded which). The chain carries TRBV18 and TRBJ1-1; D is ambiguous. The receptor was derived from a woman in her 30s who had recovered from COVID-19. The CDR3 DNA reads TGTGCCAGCTCAACGGGAAACACTGAAGCTTTCTTT. As protein: CASSTGNTEAFF. The whole variable domain, remainder taken from reference TRBV18 and TRBJ1-1, is NAGVMQNPRHLVRRRGQEARLRCSPMKGHSHVYWYRQLPEEGLKFMVYLQKENIIDESGMPKERFSAEFPKEGPSILRIQQVVRGDSAAYFCASSTGNTEAFFGQGTRLTVV.